Below, 16 T cell receptor beta chains from the same sample are listed, as sequenced in a study of blood T cells in healthy people across ages. The second PCR ran roughly 7 to 12 cycles with a sample-barcoded 5' primer and J-beta primers. TCRdb ran MiXCR on the 5' RACE reads and lists one entry per CDR3 protein. The table records about 280,000 distinct CDR3 sequences, 25% to 30% of them present only once. Sequences were obtained from blood. The receptors were sampled from a woman in her 70s in good health.

This chain uses TRBV7-9 with TRBJ2-7; D is possibly TRBD2 (6 bases). Germline loops: CDR1 SEHNR, CDR2 FQNEAQ (reference sequence). The CDR3 spans 14 residues. The ends were cut back, 5 bases at V and 3 bases at J, with 14 bases in the middle. Here the CDR3 reads CASSVSSGVYEQYF. Here the CDR3 DNA reads TGTGCCAGCAGCGTAAGCTCGGGGGTCTACGAGCAGTACTTC.

A remark on this clonotype: A much larger clone differs from this one at a single base, so this may be a read error. The chain is built from TRBV19 and TRBJ2-4, with D perhaps given as TRBD1 or TRBD2 (5 bases each). Germline loops: CDR1 LNHDA, CDR2 SQIVND (reference sequence). CDR3 length: 14 residues. The V end was cut by 11 bases, the J end by 5 bases, with 19 bases between. The CDR3 bases are TGTGCCGGTCGGAGTGTGTGGGACGAAAACATTCAGTACTTC. Its protein product is CAGRSVWDENIQYF.

The CDR3, as DNA: TGCGCCAGCAGCTTGGGCTTACGGGATACGCAGTATTTT. It yields the protein CASSLGLRDTQYF. This chain uses TRBV5-1 with TRBJ2-3, with D hard to call. Germline-derived CDR1 and CDR2 are SGHRS and YFSETQ. This CDR3 region has 13 residues. The V end lost 0 bases, the J end lost 6 bases, and 8 bases lay between the germline ends. The full variable domain, rest sourced from reference TRBV5-1 and TRBJ2-3, is KAGVTQTPRYLIKTRGQQVTLSCSPISGHRSVSWYQQTPGQGLQFLFEYFSETQRNKGNFPGRFSGRQFSNSRSEMNVSTLELGDSALYLCASSLGLRDTQYFGPGTRLTVL.

The rearrangement links TRBV4-1 to TRBJ1-1, with 7 bases matching TRBD1. This CDR3 spans 15 amino acids. V trimming: 2 bases; J trimming: 5 bases; junction bases outside the gene matches: 8. Per the germline V gene, CDR1 is MGHRA and CDR2 is YSYEKL. The CDR3 DNA is TGCGCCAGCAGCCAAAGGGGGCAGGGGGGGACTGAAGCTTTCTTT. This translates into CASSQRGQGGTEAFF.

This rearrangement joins TRBV20-1 to TRBJ2-1, with TRBD2 identical over 14 bases. The germline CDR1 and CDR2 sequences are DFQATT and SNEGSKA (reference sequence). This CDR3 contains 15 residues. After removal of 4 bases from V and 7 bases from J, the junction contained 6 bases not matched to a gene. CDR3 bases: TGCAGTGCTACCCCCAGGACTAGCGGGAGGAATGAGCAGTTCTTC. Residues: CSATPRTSGRNEQFF.

This clonotype has more than one count but fewer than ten. J is TRBJ2-3 and V is TRBV7-9; maybe TRBD2 (6 bases). CDR3 size: 16 residues. Germline V gene sequence: CDR1 SEHNR, CDR2 FQNEAQ (reference sequence). V was shortened by 4 bases and J by 0 bases, with 14 bases between the two germline ends. CDR3 in DNA: TGTGCCAGCAGCTGGCGGGGATCCTCTAGCACAGATACGCAGTATTTT. Its protein is CASSWRGSSSTDTQYF. The entire variable domain, with the rest obtained from reference TRBV7-9 and TRBJ2-3, is as follows: DTGVSQNPRHKITKRGQNVTFRCDPISEHNRLYWYRQTLGQGPEFLTYFQNEAQLEKSRLLSDRFSAERPKGSFSTLEIQRTEQGDSAMYLCASSWRGSSSTDTQYFGPGTRLTVL.

This clonotype came up a few times. The chain combines TRBV11-2 with TRBJ2-7; perhaps TRBD2 as D (6 bases). Germline-derived CDR1 and CDR2 are SGHAT and FQNNGV. The CDR3 length is 14 residues. Trimming shortened V by 0 bases and J by 3 bases, and 9 bases separated the two germline ends. Here the CDR3 reads CASSLEGGLYEQYF. DNA of the CDR3: TGTGCCAGCAGCTTAGAGGGGGGACTCTACGAGCAGTACTTC.

This clonotype was counted at least ten times. The V and J genes are TRBV20-1 and TRBJ2-1; D is unclear. Per germline, CDR1 DFQATT and CDR2 SNEGSKA (reference sequence). The V end lost 0 bases, the J end lost 8 bases, and 17 bases lay between the germline ends. The length of the CDR3 is 15 residues. The CDR3 DNA follows: TGCAGTGCTAGAGAGCCCCTGTTCTCTTCAGATGAGCAGTTCTTC. It codes for CSAREPLFSSDEQFF.

In this sample, this clonotype turned up a few times. This chain's CDR3 is CASSSGQSYQPQHF. The CDR3 DNA follows: TGTGCCAGCAGTTCGGGACAGTCTTATCAGCCCCAGCATTTT. The chain joins TRBV5-6 to TRBJ1-5, with 7 bases aligning to TRBD1. CDR1 is SGHDT, CDR2 YYEEEE, per germline. The CDR3 is 14 residues long. With V trimmed by 5 bases and J by 5 bases, 7 bases remained unmatched.

The chain joins TRBV28 to TRBJ2-7, with unresolved D. Germline-derived CDR1 and CDR2 are MDHEN and SYDVKM. The CDR3 is 14 amino acids. V was shortened by 6 bases and J by 2 bases, with 14 bases between the two germline ends. In DNA, the CDR3 is TGTGCCAGCAGAGGTAACCCCCAGACCTACGAGCAGTACTTC. This gives the protein CASRGNPQTYEQYF.

This clonotype turned up a few times. V and J are TRBV29-1 and TRBJ1-2; TRBD1 aligns across 8 bases. V was pared by 1 base and J by 7 bases, with 5 bases of the junction left unmatched. The CDR3 covers 13 residues. Germline values: CDR1 SQVTM, CDR2 ANQGSEA. CDR3 nucleotides: TGCAGCGTTGAAGGGCAGGGGGCGGGTGGCTACACCTTC. Translating it yields CSVEGQGAGGYTF. Based on the CDR3 plus reference TRBV29-1 and TRBJ1-2, the full variable domain is SAVISQKPSRDICQRGTSLTIQCQVDSQVTMMFWYRQQPGQSLTLIATANQGSEATYESGFVIDKFPISRPNLTFSTLTVSNMSPEDSSIYLCSVEGQGAGGYTFGSGTRLTVV.

In this sample, this clonotype turned up many times. This chain connects TRBV7-9 to TRBJ2-7; no definite D call. Trimming removed 1 base from V and 1 base from J, with 5 bases in between. The CDR3 covers 13 residues. Germline CDR1 and CDR2: SEHNR and FQNEAQ (reference sequence). DNA for the CDR3: TGTGCCAGCAGCTTAGGGCGGTCCTACGAGCAGTACTTC. It encodes CASSLGRSYEQYF.

The rearrangement uses TRBV4-3 and TRBJ2-2; tentative D call: TRBD1 (5 bases). V shed 0 bases and J shed 0 bases, with 20 bases lying between them. Germline V gives CDR1 LGHNA, CDR2 YSLEER. This CDR3 is 20 amino acids long. The CDR3 spells CASSQEDEWGVTANTGELFF. The CDR3 DNA reads TGCGCCAGCAGCCAAGAAGACGAGTGGGGCGTAACGGCGAACACCGGGGAGCTGTTTTTT.

This clonotype was counted at least ten times. V is TRBV20-1 and J is TRBJ2-5, with 8 positions matching TRBD1. Losses at the gene ends were 5 bases for V and 2 bases for J; bases not matched to a gene: 4. The CDR3 has 13 residues. Germline values: CDR1 DFQATT, CDR2 SNEGSKA (reference sequence). The CDR3 bases are TGCAGTGCTCACGGACAGGGACAAGAGACCCAGTACTTC. This sequence encodes CSAHGQGQETQYF.

This clonotype was found a few times. The V call is TRBV28, the J call TRBJ2-5; 7 bases map to TRBD1. The J call may be wrong; the DNA end is better matched by TRBJ2-7. In germline, CDR1 is MDHEN, CDR2 SYDVKM. The CDR3 contains 17 residues. The CDR3 DNA reads as TGTGCCAGCAGTCCGACTCACAGGGGTACCACCTTGAGCGAGCAGTACTTC. Its protein product is CASSPTHRGTTLSEQYF.

The chain carries TRBV11-2 and TRBJ2-1; TRBD1 might be the D (8 bases). The DNA end is more similar to TRBJ2-5, so the J call may be wrong. CDR1 and CDR2 from the germline V gene are SGHAT and FQNNGV. The CDR3 loop spans 14 amino acids. CDR3: CASSTGGGGETQYF. DNA for the CDR3: TGTGCCAGCAGCACAGGGGGGGGAGGAGAGACCCAGTACTTC.